This entry lists 14 T cell receptor beta chains sequenced from one sample in a study of identical twins. TCRdb redid the calling of the 5' RACE reads with MiXCR, one entry per CDR3 protein. The sample shows around 250,000 distinct CDR3 sequences, roughly an eighth of them seen only once. These data were likewise used in another study, on yellow fever vaccine responses in identical twins.

The sequencing sample was made of memory (CD45RO+) T cells sorted from blood. Every receptor here comes from a woman aged 18-29 years in good health.

This clonotype was counted a few times. The chain combines TRBV20-1 with TRBJ2-1; 9 nucleotides line up with TRBD2. The CDR3 has 15 residues. The germline V gene encodes CDR1 DFQATT and CDR2 SNEGSKA (reference sequence). The V segment lost 6 bases and the J segment 2 bases; nucleotides outside the gene matches: 8. CDR3 DNA: TGCAGTGCCCCTTTAGCGGGGGCCGCCTACAATGAGCAGTTCTTC. This encodes CSAPLAGAAYNEQFF.

The chain couples TRBV28 to TRBJ1-1; tentatively, D is TRBD1 (6 bases). The CDR3 sequence is 14 residues long. With 4 bases removed from V and 1 base from J, the gap between germline ends came to 10 bases. Germline CDR1 and CDR2: MDHEN and SYDVKM. For the CDR3, the DNA is TGTGCCAGCAGTTCCACAGGGAGGAACACTGAAGCTTTCTTT. It translates to CASSSTGRNTEAFF.

This chain links TRBV7-3 with TRBJ2-1, with a possible D match to TRBD2 (6 bases). From germline, CDR1 is SGHTA and CDR2 FQGTGA. This CDR3 is built from 12 residues. V lost 2 bases to trimming and J lost 8 bases, with 7 bases between them. The CDR3 sequence is CASSLGGDEQFF. CDR3 DNA: TGTGCCAGCAGCTTAGGCGGGGATGAGCAGTTCTTC. Looking up the rest from reference TRBV7-3 and TRBJ2-1 gives the full variable domain: GAGVSQTPSNKVTEKGKYVELRCDPISGHTALYWYRQSLGQGPEFLIYFQGTGAADDSGLPNDRFFAVRPEGSVSTLKIQRTERGDSAVYLCASSLGGDEQFFGPGTRLTVL.

This clonotype was observed at least ten times. The chain combines TRBV5-1 with TRBJ1-6, with D perhaps TRBD1 (5 bases). The ends were cut back, 0 bases at V and 8 bases at J, with 9 bases in the middle. This CDR3 region has 14 residues. Germline values: CDR1 SGHRS, CDR2 YFSETQ. CDR3 coding DNA: TGCGCCAGCAGCTTGGTCCCCAGGGATTCACCCCTCCACTTT. Protein: CASSLVPRDSPLHF.

This clonotype was counted at least ten times. The chain couples TRBV11-1 to TRBJ2-3; D gene uncertain. The CDR3 has 15 amino acids. Trimming removed 4 bases from V and 0 bases from J, with 11 bases in between. Germline V lookup: CDR1 SGHAT, CDR2 FQDESV (reference sequence). CDR3 nucleotide sequence: TGTGCCAGCAGCTACGGCCCTTCTAGCACAGATACGCAGTATTTT. The encoded protein is CASSYGPSSTDTQYF.

This clonotype was counted at least ten times. This chain uses TRBV3-1 with TRBJ2-2; unclear D gene. The CDR3 totals 11 residues. The germline V and J ends were trimmed by 2 bases and 8 bases, with 3 bases remaining between them. Germline V gene data show CDR1 as LGHDT and CDR2 as YNNKEL (reference sequence). CDR3 residues: CASSQPGELFF. The DNA of the CDR3 is TGTGCCAGCAGCCAACCAGGGGAGCTGTTTTTT.

This clonotype was seen a few times. The chain links TRBV19 to TRBJ2-4; 8 positions agree with TRBD1. The V segment lost 4 bases and the J segment 9 bases; nucleotides outside the gene matches: 8. CDR3 length equals 14 residues. Germline values: CDR1 LNHDA, CDR2 SQIVND (reference sequence). CDR3 sequence reads: CASSTDREPSIQYF. Written as DNA, the CDR3 is TGTGCCAGTAGTACGGACAGGGAGCCCAGCATTCAGTACTTC.

J is TRBJ2-2 and V is TRBV7-2, with TRBD1 as a possible D gene (5 bases). Trimming pared 2 bases from V and 1 base from J, leaving 11 bases between. CDR1 SGHTA and CDR2 FQGNSA come from the germline V gene. This CDR3 contains 16 residues. The chain's CDR3 is CASSLLTTVNTGELFF. The CDR3, as DNA: TGTGCCAGCAGCTTACTCACGACAGTGAACACCGGGGAGCTGTTTTTT.

This clonotype was seen only a few times. The gene calls are TRBV18 and TRBJ2-1, with D perhaps matching TRBD1 (5 bases). The V gene's germline CDR1 is KGHSH and CDR2 LQKENI. The CDR3 is 15 amino acids. Trimming pared 1 base from V and 5 bases from J, leaving 12 bases between. CDR3 DNA: TGTGCCAGCTCACCACTCCAGGGTTGGGACAATGAGCAGTTCTTC. This translates into CASSPLQGWDNEQFF.

The chain carries TRBV3-1 and TRBJ2-1; D is tentatively TRBD1 or TRBD2 (6 bases each). Germline V gene data show CDR1 as LGHDT and CDR2 as YNNKEL (reference sequence). This CDR3 is built from 15 residues. Trimming removed 0 bases from V and 6 bases from J, with 12 bases in between. In DNA, the CDR3 is TGTGCCAGCAGCCAAGATCATGGAGGGGGCAATGAGCAGTTCTTC. Residues: CASSQDHGGGNEQFF.

In its sample, this clonotype was seen many times. This sequence joins TRBV27 and TRBJ2-1; D is possibly TRBD1 or TRBD2 (5 bases each). V lost 5 bases and J lost 7, with 27 bases in between. The germline V gene encodes CDR1 MNHEY and CDR2 SMNVEV (reference sequence). The CDR3 loop spans 18 amino acids. The CDR3: CASSTPRAGAYTLNEQFF. The CDR3 DNA follows: TGTGCCAGCAGTACGCCGCGGGCCGGGGCTTATACTCTTAATGAGCAGTTCTTC.

At least ten counts were recorded for this clonotype. The chain uses TRBV12-3 or TRBV12-4 and TRBJ2-4; D unresolved. CDR3 size: 14 residues. The V end lost 5 bases, the J end lost 1 base, and 9 bases lay between the germline ends. CDR3 sequence: CASSPTEAKNIQYF. The CDR3 region has the DNA TGTGCCAGCAGTCCGACCGAGGCCAAAAACATTCAGTACTTC.

The sample holds many counts of this clonotype. The chain employs TRBV5-1 and TRBJ2-5; no reliable D call. Germline V lookup: CDR1 SGHRS, CDR2 YFSETQ. V lost 5 bases to trimming and J lost 1 base, with 6 bases between them. The CDR3 sequence is 12 residues long. CDR3 loop: CASRLTQETQYF. The CDR3, as DNA: TGCGCCAGCAGACTAACCCAAGAGACCCAGTACTTC.

The V gene is TRBV4-1, the J gene TRBJ2-1; the match to TRBD2 covers 11 bases. Trimming at V came to 0 bases and at J to 5 bases, leaving 0 bases not matched to a gene. The length of the CDR3 is 15 residues. Germline V gene data show CDR1 as MGHRA and CDR2 as YSYEKL. The CDR3 here is CASSQEGLADNEQFF. The CDR3 coding sequence is TGCGCCAGCAGCCAAGAGGGACTAGCGGACAATGAGCAGTTCTTC.